A selection of T cell receptor beta chains follows, all from one sample in a study of breast tumors, draining lymph nodes, adjacent tissues. In TCRdb, the multiplex PCR reads were re-called with MiXCR into one record per CDR3 protein. This table holds 11,000 or so distinct CDR3 sequences, 50% to 60% found once. Sequencing was carried out using breast tumor tissue. Receptors were obtained from a female donor with breast cancer. Some clones in this sample may be carry-over from other donors' samples. The CDR3 runs from the conserved cysteine through the conserved F or W. The D gene is left open where the match is weak. Rows may omit the clone size; those that give it use once, few, many or a size class.

-	TRBJ2-2	TRBV20-1	medium-sized	CSASRAGAFTGELFF	TGCAGTGCTAGTCGGGCGGGGGCTTTCACCGGGGAGCTGTTTTTT
-	TRBJ2-7	TRBV6-5	once	CASSFGGPHREQYF	TGTGCCAGCAGTTTCGGCGGACCCCATCGGGAGCAGTACTTC
TRBD1	TRBJ1-6	TRBV5-1	-	CASSWTGVPSGSPLHF	TGCGCCAGCAGCTGGACAGGGGTCCCGTCGGGATCACCCCTCCACTTT
TRBD1	TRBJ2-5	TRBV2	medium-sized	CASSDPQGPQETQYF	TGTGCCAGCAGTGATCCACAGGGGCCCCAAGAGACCCAGTACTTC
-	TRBJ2-7	TRBV5-6	once	CASSLASRRVEQYF	TGTGCCAGCAGCTTGGCCTCCCGACGGGTCGAGCAGTACTTC
-	TRBJ2-3	TRBV7-2	medium-sized	CASSLAGGVGDTQYF	TGTGCCAGCAGCTTAGCGGGCGGGGTGGGAGATACGCAGTATTTT
-	TRBJ1-6	TRBV7-7	-	CASSSPPDDRYNSPLHF	TGTGCTAGCAGCTCCCCCCCCGATGACCGATATAATTCACCCCTCCACTTT
-	TRBJ2-2	TRBV4-3	many	CASSQDPQGPVNGELFF	TGCGCCAGCAGCCAAGATCCCCAAGGGCCGGTTAACGGGGAGCTGTTTTTT
-	TRBJ2-7	TRBV6-1	-	CASSEAVPYEQYF	TGTGCCAGCAGTGAAGCAGTCCCCTACGAGCAGTACTTC
-	TRBJ2-7	TRBV7-2	-	CTSSPYGRPSYEQYF	TGTACCAGCAGCCCTTATGGGAGGCCTTCCTACGAGCAGTACTTC
-	TRBJ2-5	TRBV20-1	-	CSARGHRGGETQYF	TGCAGTGCTAGAGGGCACAGGGGGGGAGAGACCCAGTACTTC
-	TRBJ1-5	TRBV6-2/TRBV6-3	many	CASSHSGAGNQPQHF	TGTGCCAGCAGTCATTCGGGGGCGGGAAATCAGCCCCAGCATTTT
TRBD2	TRBJ2-1	TRBV15	few	CATSSGTGKREFNEQFF	TGTGCCACCAGCAGTGGGACCGGTAAGCGGGAGTTCAATGAGCAGTTCTTC
TRBD2	TRBJ2-1	TRBV19	-	CASSTSGTKQFF	TGTGCCAGTAGTACATCCGGGACTAAGCAGTTCTTC
TRBD2	TRBJ2-1	TRBV20-1	-	CSARAPSGRAGTYNEQFF	TGCAGTGCTAGAGCGCCCAGCGGGAGGGCAGGAACCTACAATGAGCAGTTCTTC
-	TRBJ1-5	TRBV2	-	CASSAIDSNQPQHF	TGTGCCAGCAGTGCGATCGATAGCAATCAGCCCCAGCATTTT
-	TRBJ2-1	TRBV5-8	few	CASLRGRSSYNEQFF	TGTGCCAGCCTCCGGGGCCGGAGCTCCTACAATGAGCAGTTCTTC
-	TRBJ2-7	TRBV20-1	-	CSARGLPDEQYF	TGCAGTGCTAGAGGCCTCCCGGACGAGCAGTACTTC
-	TRBJ1-3	TRBV20-1	-	CSAIWGNTIYF	TGCAGTGCTATCTGGGGAAACACCATATATTTT
TRBD1	TRBJ1-2	TRBV5-1	-	CASQTGGSNYGYTF	TGCGCCAGCCAGACAGGGGGCTCTAACTATGGCTACACCTTC
-	TRBJ2-1	TRBV7-7	many	CASSWGGGFEQFF	TGTGCTAGCAGTTGGGGTGGAGGGTTTGAGCAGTTCTTC
TRBD2	TRBJ2-3	TRBV2	-	CASSDMRLALADTQYF	TGTGCCAGCAGTGACATGAGACTAGCACTAGCAGATACGCAGTATTTT